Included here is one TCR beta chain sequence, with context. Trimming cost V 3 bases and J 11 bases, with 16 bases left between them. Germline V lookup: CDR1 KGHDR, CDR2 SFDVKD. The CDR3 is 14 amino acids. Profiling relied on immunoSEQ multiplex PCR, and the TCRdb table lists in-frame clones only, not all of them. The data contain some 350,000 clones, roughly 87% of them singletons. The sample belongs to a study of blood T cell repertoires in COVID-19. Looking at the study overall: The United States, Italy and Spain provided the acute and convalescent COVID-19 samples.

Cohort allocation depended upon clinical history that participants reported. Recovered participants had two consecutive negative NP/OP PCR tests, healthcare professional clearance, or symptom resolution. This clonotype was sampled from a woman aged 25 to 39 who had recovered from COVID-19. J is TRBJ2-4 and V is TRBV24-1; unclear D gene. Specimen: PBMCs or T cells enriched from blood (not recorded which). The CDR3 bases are TGTGCCACCAGTGATCCCCAGACCGACTGGGTTCAGTACTTC. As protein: CATSDPQTDWVQYF.